This T cell receptor beta chain was sequenced in a study of blood T cell repertoires in COVID-19. Original processing methods: By means of reference gene primer amplification, nucleated cell counts were estimated. Profiling relied on immunoSEQ multiplex PCR, and the TCRdb table lists in-frame clones only, not all of them. The V and J calls and clone size were taken over from that table, and D and trimming were inferred from the DNA. The sample comprises 140,000 to 150,000 clones, 70% to 85% of which are singletons, and 10% rests with the top ten. The CDR3 extends over 12 amino acids. Germline V lookup: CDR1 MRHNA, CDR2 SNTAGT. Trimming removed 6 bases at V and 8 bases at J, with 13 bases between.

The V and J genes are TRBV6-4 and TRBJ1-2; D is undetermined. The source is a man aged 55 to 70 with active or convalescent COVID-19. The material sequenced was peripheral blood. The CDR3 DNA reads as TGTGCCAGCAGCAGTCCCCAAACGGGCTACACCTTC. Its translation is CASSSPQTGYTF.